The 3 T cell receptor beta chains reported below all come from one sample, sequenced in a study of shared clonotypes between healthy human individuals. Produced via immunoSEQ multiplex PCR; TCRdb's table is partial and in-frame only. This sample has over 2 million clones; 92% occur once, and the top ten carry 0.37%. Sequencing used naive CD4+ T cells from PBMCs. Subset here: CD45RA+ positively selected. These receptors all come from a young man in good health. Some clones in this sample may be carry-over from other donors' samples.

The chain uses TRBV19 and TRBJ1-2, with a possible D match to TRBD1 (6 bases). The CDR3 runs 13 residues. Germline V gene data show CDR1 as LNHDA and CDR2 as SQIVND (reference sequence). V lost 5 bases and J 4 bases, leaving 11 bases between the germline ends. The CDR3, as DNA: TGTGCCAGTAGTTTACAGGGATTCTATGGCTACACCTTC. Protein: CASSLQGFYGYTF.

The gene calls are TRBV29-1 and TRBJ2-3; maybe TRBD1 (6 bases). This CDR3 has 14 amino acids. CDR1 and CDR2 (germline): SQVTM, ANQGSEA. V lost 2 bases, J lost 7 bases, and 16 bases lay in between. The CDR3 sequence is CSVEWTALGNTQYF. DNA for the CDR3: TGCAGCGTTGAATGGACAGCCCTCGGAAATACGCAGTATTTT.

The chain joins TRBV27 to TRBJ2-1; TRBD2 agrees at 11 bases. The CDR3 covers 14 residues. The germline V gene encodes CDR1 MNHEY and CDR2 SMNVEV (reference sequence). V gave up 8 bases and J gave up 4 bases; unmatched junction bases: 4. The CDR3 region has the DNA TGTGCCAGCCAACTAGCGGGGGTATACAATGAGCAGTTCTTC. Translation: CASQLAGVYNEQFF.